Below, 10 T cell receptor beta chains from the same sample are listed, as sequenced in a study of T cell responses to AZD1222 COVID-19 vaccine. Sequenced by immunoSEQ multiplex PCR; TCRdb stores in-frame clones only, minus some. The table shows 55,000 to 75,000 clones, with 60% to 85% occurring only once. Sequencing used peripheral blood, obtained on day 0 of MenACWY control vaccination. The receptor set was obtained from an adult in good health.

This clone has only a few counts. The chain uses TRBV28 and TRBJ2-2; perhaps TRBD2 as D (6 bases). This CDR3 has 16 amino acids. Germline V gene data show CDR1 as MDHEN and CDR2 as SYDVKM. V was clipped by 1 base and J by 5 bases, with 14 bases between them. CDR3 sequence: CASSLLGGSGTGELFF. CDR3 coding DNA: TGTGCCAGCAGTTTATTAGGAGGGAGCGGTACCGGGGAGCTGTTTTTT.

Comment on this clone: This CDR3 is also generated by other DNA sequences in the sample. This sequence joins TRBV28 and TRBJ1-6; the D gene is possibly TRBD1 (6 bases). With 2 bases removed from V and 13 bases from J, the gap between germline ends came to 21 bases. The CDR3 loop spans 16 amino acids. CDR1 MDHEN and CDR2 SYDVKM come from the germline V gene. CDR3 bases: TGTGCCAGCAGTTTACGGGGCGGGGGCGGTATAGGTCCCCTCCACTTT. Protein product: CASSLRGGGGIGPLHF.

The V call is TRBV21-1, the J call TRBJ2-1. TRBV21-1 is a listed pseudogene. The CDR3 is made up of 16 amino acids. The CDR3 DNA sequence: TGTGCCAGCAGCAAAGTTGCGGGCAGGGTATACAATGAGCAGTTCTTC. It is translated as CASSKVAGRVYNEQFF.

The V and J genes are TRBV10-3 and TRBJ1-5, with 7 bases that match TRBD1. Per the germline V gene, CDR1 is ENHRY and CDR2 is SYGVKD. V was pared by 2 bases and J by 6 bases, with 4 bases of the junction left unmatched. CDR3 length: 14 residues. Written as DNA, the CDR3 is TGTGCCATCAGTGAGGGAGGGGGCGGTCAGCCCCAGCATTTT. This translates into CAISEGGGGQPQHF.

This chain joins TRBV5-1 and TRBJ1-1; D not certain. Per germline, CDR1 SGHRS and CDR2 YFSETQ. The CDR3 is 13 amino acids. The ends were cut back, 0 bases at V and 5 bases at J, with 8 bases in the middle. The CDR3 protein is CASSLASRTEAFF. DNA of the CDR3: TGCGCCAGCAGCTTGGCCTCTCGAACTGAAGCTTTCTTT. Full variable domain (rest looked up from reference TRBV5-1 and TRBJ1-1): KAGVTQTPRYLIKTRGQQVTLSCSPISGHRSVSWYQQTPGQGLQFLFEYFSETQRNKGNFPGRFSGRQFSNSRSEMNVSTLELGDSALYLCASSLASRTEAFFGQGTRLTVV.

This rearrangement joins TRBV21-1 to TRBJ2-7; TRBD1 is the table's D call, not checked against the DNA. TRBV21-1 is tagged as a pseudogene. The CDR3 runs to 14 residues. CDR3 bases: TGTGCCAGCAGCAGCAGGCAGGTGTCCTACGAGCAGTACTTC. Protein: CASSSRQVSYEQYF.

This clone has just a few counts. The rearrangement links TRBV4-1 to TRBJ2-5, with TRBD1 identical over 8 bases. The CDR3 consists of 15 residues. J gave up 2 bases and V 4 bases, and 6 bases lay outside the gene matches. Germline V gene lookup returns CDR1 MGHRA and CDR2 YSYEKL. The CDR3 DNA sequence: TGCGCCAGCAGCCTCAGGGGGCTAAGTCAAGAGACCCAGTACTTC. It is translated as CASSLRGLSQETQYF.

This sequence joins TRBV12-3 or TRBV12-4 and TRBJ1-2; D is possibly TRBD1 (5 bases). The CDR3 is made up of 13 amino acids. V was trimmed by 6 bases and J by 2 bases, leaving 10 bases between them. The CDR3 spells CASSPDRNYGYTF. In DNA form, the CDR3 reads TGTGCCAGCAGCCCAGACAGAAACTATGGCTACACCTTC.

The chain joins TRBV18 to TRBJ2-7, with TRBD2 matching 11 bases. CDR1 and CDR2 (germline): KGHSH, LQKENI. V lost 2 bases, J lost 3 bases, and 0 bases stayed unmatched. The CDR3 totals 14 residues. This CDR3 reads CASSPGTSGYEQYF. For the CDR3, the DNA is TGTGCCAGCTCACCAGGGACTAGCGGCTACGAGCAGTACTTC.

The chain uses TRBV7-2 and TRBJ2-2; no firm D call. The CDR3 runs to 13 residues. V gave up 1 base and J gave up 6 bases, with 6 bases separating them. CDR1 SGHTA and CDR2 FQGNSA come from the germline V gene. CDR3 coding DNA: TGTGCCAGCAGCTTAGAAGATCCCGGGGAGCTGTTTTTT. Protein sequence: CASSLEDPGELFF.